The rows below give T cell receptor beta chains drawn from one sample of a study of OX40 agonist ivuxolimab in advanced cancers. Clones were sequenced by immunoSEQ multiplex PCR, and TCRdb holds only the in-frame ones, with some missing. The data contain tens of thousands of clones, approximately 80% of them singletons. The material sequenced was CD4+ or CD8+ T cells sorted from blood, taken in a trial of the OX40 agonist ivuxolimab. The receptors shown here come from an adult with an advanced solid tumor such as melanoma, head and neck, liver or kidney cancer. Both conserved end residues are part of each CDR3. Each record gives: D gene, clone size, V gene, J gene, CDR3 protein, CDR3 DNA. The D gene is left open where the match is weak. Clone sizes are given selectively: once, few, many, or a class where the clone is expanded.

D: -; size: once; V: TRBV7-9; J: TRBJ1-5; CDR3: CASSLVSDNQPQHF; DNA: TGTGCCAGCAGCTTAGTATCTGACAATCAGCCCCAGCATTTT
D: TRBD1; size: -; V: TRBV2; J: TRBJ2-3; CDR3: CASSDGEQGPSTDTQYF; DNA: TGTGCCAGCAGTGACGGGGAACAGGGGCCAAGCACAGATACGCAGTATTTT
D: -; size: -; V: TRBV28; J: TRBJ1-5; CDR3: CASSSPEWVRPQHF; DNA: TGTGCCAGCAGTTCTCCTGAGTGGGTGAGGCCCCAGCATTTT
D: -; size: -; V: TRBV2; J: TRBJ1-5; CDR3: CASSERGISNQPQHF; DNA: TGTGCCAGCAGTGAACGGGGTATCAGCAATCAGCCCCAGCATTTT
D: -; size: -; V: TRBV19; J: TRBJ1-5; CDR3: CASSVGNQPQHF; DNA: TGTGCCAGTAGTGTAGGGAATCAGCCCCAGCATTTT
D: -; size: -; V: TRBV6-6; J: TRBJ2-7; CDR3: CASSYASSGSYEQYF; DNA: TGTGCCAGCAGTTACGCCAGTTCGGGCTCCTACGAGCAGTACTTC
D: -; size: -; V: TRBV7-6; J: TRBJ1-5; CDR3: CASSSQGPDQPQHF; DNA: TGTGCCAGCAGCTCGCAGGGCCCGGATCAGCCCCAGCATTTT
D: TRBD1; size: -; V: TRBV5-1; J: TRBJ2-7; CDR3: CASSYDRGGQDEQYF; DNA: TGCGCCAGCAGCTACGACAGGGGGGGTCAAGACGAGCAGTACTTC
D: -; size: few; V: TRBV4-1; J: TRBJ1-5; CDR3: CASSQDLGGLSNQPQHF; DNA: TGCGCCAGCAGCCAAGATCTCGGGGGACTGAGCAATCAGCCCCAGCATTTT
D: TRBD2; size: few; V: TRBV7-2; J: TRBJ2-2; CDR3: CASSLVEGGPTGGELFF; DNA: TGTGCCAGCAGCTTAGTTGAGGGAGGGCCAACGGGCGGGGAGCTGTTTTTT
D: -; size: -; V: TRBV27; J: TRBJ2-1; CDR3: CASSFPAVGGEQFF; DNA: TGTGCCAGCAGTTTCCCCGCAGTCGGGGGTGAGCAGTTCTTC
D: TRBD1; size: -; V: TRBV4-1; J: TRBJ2-7; CDR3: CASSRDRGDSNEQYF; DNA: TGCGCCAGCAGCCGGGACAGGGGGGACTCAAACGAGCAGTACTTC
D: -; size: few; V: TRBV9; J: TRBJ1-2; CDR3: CASSASQIMTPNYGYTF; DNA: TGTGCCAGCAGCGCGAGCCAGATTATGACGCCCAACTATGGCTACACCTTC
D: TRBD2; size: -; V: TRBV29-1; J: TRBJ2-3; CDR3: CSVVIAGGRTDTQYF; DNA: TGCAGCGTTGTCATAGCGGGGGGACGAACAGATACGCAGTATTTT
D: TRBD1; size: -; V: TRBV7-2; J: TRBJ2-7; CDR3: CASSLVEGAWEQYF; DNA: TGTGCCAGCAGCTTAGTTGAGGGGGCCTGGGAGCAGTACTTC
D: TRBD2; size: -; V: TRBV10-3; J: TRBJ2-1; CDR3: CAISEGTSGVYNEQFF; DNA: TGTGCCATCAGTGAGGGGACTAGCGGGGTCTACAATGAGCAGTTCTTC
D: TRBD1; size: -; V: TRBV5-4; J: TRBJ1-4; CDR3: CAGSYRGTNEKLFF; DNA: TGTGCCGGCTCCTACAGGGGTACTAATGAAAAACTGTTTTTT
D: TRBD1; size: -; V: TRBV6-1; J: TRBJ1-4; CDR3: CASSEGGRGSNEKLFF; DNA: TGTGCCAGCAGTGAAGGAGGCAGGGGGTCTAATGAAAAACTGTTTTTT
D: -; size: -; V: TRBV28; J: TRBJ1-2; CDR3: CASSSPPGLITNYGYTF; DNA: TGTGCCAGCAGTTCTCCACCGGGACTCATTACTAACTATGGCTACACCTTC
D: -; size: -; V: TRBV11-3; J: TRBJ2-1; CDR3: CASSDTRSDRDYNEQFF; DNA: TGTGCCAGCAGCGACACGAGGTCCGACCGCGACTACAATGAGCAGTTCTTC
D: -; size: -; V: TRBV4-3; J: TRBJ2-3; CDR3: CASSQDPLAASTDTQYF; DNA: TGCGCCAGCAGCCAAGACCCTTTAGCAGCTAGCACAGATACGCAGTATTTT
D: -; size: -; V: TRBV9; J: TRBJ2-7; CDR3: CASSVDGGESYEQYF; DNA: TGTGCCAGCAGCGTAGATGGTGGTGAGTCCTACGAGCAGTACTTC
D: TRBD2; size: -; V: TRBV5-1; J: TRBJ2-7; CDR3: CASSITSGSSYEQYF; DNA: TGCGCCAGCAGCATAACTAGCGGGAGCTCCTACGAGCAGTACTTC
D: -; size: -; V: TRBV6-5; J: TRBJ2-1; CDR3: CASSPTLAYNEQFF; DNA: TGTGCCAGCAGTCCGACATTGGCCTACAATGAGCAGTTCTTC
D: -; size: once; V: TRBV30; J: TRBJ1-1; CDR3: CACPGPEAFF; DNA: TGTGCCTGCCCGGGGCCTGAAGCTTTCTTT
D: -; size: once; V: TRBV10-3; J: TRBJ1-4; CDR3: CAISGGQATNEKLFF; DNA: TGTGCCATCAGTGGGGGACAAGCAACTAATGAAAAACTGTTTTTT
D: -; size: -; V: TRBV7-8; J: TRBJ2-3; CDR3: CASSLALGGRTDTQYF; DNA: TGTGCCAGCAGCTTAGCCCTCGGGGGTCGGACAGATACGCAGTATTTT
D: TRBD1; size: -; V: TRBV5-8; J: TRBJ1-1; CDR3: CASSLGAGGMDTEAFF; DNA: TGTGCCAGCAGCTTGGGGGCAGGGGGGATGGACACTGAAGCTTTCTTT
D: -; size: -; V: TRBV7-6; J: TRBJ2-1; CDR3: CASSLASGPYNEQFF; DNA: TGTGCCAGCAGCTTAGCTAGCGGACCCTACAATGAGCAGTTCTTC
D: -; size: once; V: TRBV4-3; J: TRBJ1-6; CDR3: CASSQDEESRVNSPLHF; DNA: TGCGCCAGCAGCCAAGATGAAGAGAGCAGGGTTAATTCACCCCTCCACTTT
D: -; size: -; V: TRBV10-3; J: TRBJ2-2; CDR3: CAIQTGGSGELFF; DNA: TGTGCCATCCAGACCGGCGGTTCCGGGGAGCTGTTTTTT
D: TRBD1; size: -; V: TRBV6-6; J: TRBJ2-1; CDR3: CASSSIQRDRGQFF; DNA: TGTGCCAGCAGTTCCATTCAACGGGACAGGGGTCAGTTCTTC
D: TRBD1; size: -; V: TRBV28; J: TRBJ2-5; CDR3: CASSLLITPGQGGAETQYF; DNA: TGTGCCAGCAGCCTCCTGATTACCCCGGGACAGGGTGGTGCGGAGACCCAGTACTTC
D: -; size: -; V: TRBV27; J: TRBJ1-1; CDR3: CASSSRAGAEAFF; DNA: TGTGCCAGCAGTTCCCGGGCAGGGGCTGAAGCTTTCTTT
D: -; size: -; V: TRBV7-3; J: TRBJ2-1; CDR3: CASSGGPYNEQFF; DNA: TGTGCCAGCAGCGGGGGGCCCTACAATGAGCAGTTCTTC
D: -; size: -; V: TRBV6-5; J: TRBJ2-1; CDR3: CASSPRQGVYNEQFF; DNA: TGTGCCAGCAGCCCACGACAAGGGGTCTACAATGAGCAGTTCTTC
D: -; size: -; V: TRBV28; J: TRBJ2-2; CDR3: CASSGIQGRIGTGELFF; DNA: TGTGCCAGCAGTGGGATACAGGGAAGGATTGGTACCGGGGAGCTGTTTTTT
D: TRBD1; size: once; V: TRBV27; J: TRBJ2-2; CDR3: CASSLRQGPTGELFF; DNA: TGTGCCAGCAGTCTAAGACAGGGGCCGACCGGGGAGCTGTTTTTT
D: TRBD2; size: -; V: TRBV5-4; J: TRBJ2-7; CDR3: CASSSSTSGGEQYF; DNA: TGTGCCAGCAGCTCGTCGACTAGCGGGGGGGAGCAGTACTTC
D: TRBD1; size: -; V: TRBV28; J: TRBJ1-1; CDR3: CASSFRDREGPEAFF; DNA: TGTGCCAGCAGTTTTCGGGACAGGGAGGGTCCTGAAGCTTTCTTT